Listed below are T cell receptor beta chains from one sample, sequenced in a study of T cell clones after liver transplantation. This table comes from immunoSEQ multiplex PCR, and its TCRdb copy is limited to in-frame clones, with some not included. The data show fewer than 65,000 clones, about 70% seen once. The specimen was CD4+ T cells from blood, collected at the 22-month timepoint. All receptors derive from a human patient who received a liver transplant. Some T cells here may be from the graft donor. Both conserved end residues are part of each CDR3. Fields, in order: clone size, CDR3 length, D gene, J gene, V gene, CDR3 DNA, CDR3 protein. The D gene is left open where the match is weak. Only part of the rows carry a size: once, few, many, or a class if the clone is expanded.

>-|14|-|TRBJ2-2|TRBV2
TGTGCCAGCAACCTCCTAGCGCGGACCGGGGAGCTGTTTTTT
CASNLLARTGELFF
>-|15|-|TRBJ1-3|TRBV27
TGTGCCAGCAGTGAACAGGGACCCTCTGGAAACACCATATATTTT
CASSEQGPSGNTIYF
>-|14|-|TRBJ2-1|TRBV5-4
TGTGCCAGCAGCTTGGGCTCCGATATCAATGAGCAGTTCTTC
CASSLGSDINEQFF
>-|13|-|TRBJ2-2|TRBV7-7
TGTGCCAGCAGCATCCAGGGAACCGGGGAGCTGTTTTTT
CASSIQGTGELFF
>-|15|TRBD1|TRBJ1-5|TRBV28
TGTGCCAGCAGACCGGACAGGGATGGCAATCAGCCCCAGCATTTT
CASRPDRDGNQPQHF
>-|11|-|TRBJ2-3|TRBV19
TGTGCCAGTAGGGGCACAGATACGCAGTATTTT
CASRGTDTQYF
>-|13|-|TRBJ2-1|TRBV6-1
TGTGCCAGCAGGTTTCTGACTGACAATGAGCAGTTCTTC
CASRFLTDNEQFF
>-|15|TRBD2|TRBJ2-5|TRBV28
TGTGCCAGCAGGGGGAGCGGGGGAAACCAAGAGACCCAGTACTTC
CASRGSGGNQETQYF
>-|15|-|TRBJ2-2|TRBV28
TGTGCCAGCAGTTTATTGGGCAAGAACACCGGGGAGCTGTTTTTT
CASSLLGKNTGELFF
>-|11|-|TRBJ1-1|TRBV29-1
TGCAGCGAGCTTAGGGCCACTGAAGCTTTCTTT
CSELRATEAFF
>-|13|-|TRBJ1-1|TRBV2
TGTGCCAGCATCCCCGACACCAACACTGAAGCTTTCTTT
CASIPDTNTEAFF
>-|17|-|TRBJ1-6|TRBV4-1
TGCGCCAGCAGCCCGGGACGCCCAGTGAGAAGGAATTCGCCCCTCCACTTT
CASSPGRPVRRNSPLHF
>once|16|-|TRBJ1-1|TRBV14
TGTGCCAGCAGCCGGGGAGGGGGGCGCCGGGACACTGAAGCTTTCTTT
CASSRGGGRRDTEAFF
>-|16|-|TRBJ1-5|TRBV19
TGTGCCAGTCGCCCCGGAGGGACAAATAGCAATCAGCCCCAGCATTTT
CASRPGGTNSNQPQHF
>-|13|-|TRBJ1-4|TRBV30
TGTGCCTGGAGTGTACATCACGGTGAAAAACTGTTTTTT
CAWSVHHGEKLFF
>once|13|-|TRBJ1-1|TRBV13
TGTGCCAGCAGCTTAGGCCAGGATCGGCGGGCTTTCTTT
CASSLGQDRRAFF
>-|15|TRBD1|TRBJ2-2|TRBV6-6
TGTGCCAGCAGTTGGGAGACAGGGGGCACCGGGGAGCTGTTTTTT
CASSWETGGTGELFF
>-|12|-|TRBJ2-3|TRBV4-2
TGTGCCAGCAGCCAATCGATAGATACGCAGTATTTT
CASSQSIDTQYF
>-|16|-|TRBJ1-1|TRBV19
TGTGCCAGTAGTATAGGATTTGGGGGCGCGAACACTGAAGCTTTCTTT
CASSIGFGGANTEAFF
>-|14|-|TRBJ1-3|TRBV10-1
TGCGCCAGCAGTGAAGCGGGCTCGGAGGGCACCATATATTTT
CASSEAGSEGTIYF
>-|15|TRBD1|TRBJ2-5|TRBV11-3
TGTGCCAGCAGCCTCGGACAGGGGGCTTCAGAGACCCAGTACTTC
CASSLGQGASETQYF
>-|14|-|TRBJ1-6|TRBV29-1
TGCAGCGTTAGGATCAACGATGGGGGTTCACCCCTCCACTTT
CSVRINDGGSPLHF
>-|14|-|TRBJ2-5|TRBV9
TGTGCCAGCAGCTCAACAGCGTACCAAGAGACCCAGTACTTC
CASSSTAYQETQYF
>-|12|TRBD1|TRBJ1-2|TRBV28
TGTGCCAGCGGTACAGGGGACTATGGCTACACCTTC
CASGTGDYGYTF
>medium-sized|14|TRBD1|TRBJ1-3|TRBV6-6
TGTGCCAGCAGTTACTCTTCAGGGGGTGACACCATATATTTT
CASSYSSGGDTIYF
>-|14|-|TRBJ2-4|TRBV30
TGTGCCTGGAGTGTACCAGGGAGCAAAAACATTCAGTACTTC
CAWSVPGSKNIQYF
>-|16|-|TRBJ1-2|TRBV28
TGTGCCAGCAGTTTAGCCGGCACCGGGACGGGATATGGCTACACCTTC
CASSLAGTGTGYGYTF
>-|15|TRBD1|TRBJ1-5|TRBV5-5
TGTGCCAGCAGCTTGGACAGGGGGAGGGGGCAGCCCCAGCATTTT
CASSLDRGRGQPQHF
>-|15|-|TRBJ1-3|TRBV30
TGTGCCTGGAGTAAAAGGCGGGTCTCTGGAAACACCATATATTTT
CAWSKRRVSGNTIYF
>-|14|-|TRBJ2-2|TRBV2
TGTGCCAGAAGCGGAGGAGGGGGCACCGGGGAGCTGTTTTTT
CARSGGGGTGELFF
>-|16|TRBD1|TRBJ1-2|TRBV28
TGTGCCAGCAGTCTGCCGGGACAGGGGTACAACTATGGCTACACCTTC
CASSLPGQGYNYGYTF